This TCR beta chain was identified during a study of long-term antiretroviral therapy in people with HIV. With survey level as its setting, the immunoSEQ assay was v3.0. Produced via immunoSEQ multiplex PCR; TCRdb's table is partial and in-frame only. The sample holds around 30,000 clones, roughly 96% seen once. CDR1 and CDR2 (germline): SGHVS, FQNEAQ. This CDR3 contains 15 residues. V shed 2 bases and J shed 3 bases, with 14 bases lying between them. Sample: unsorted PBMCs, taken 5.3 years after starting antiretroviral therapy. This TCR was sampled from a man aged 30 to 45 with HIV. This chain joins TRBV7-8 and TRBJ2-7; D could derive from TRBD1 or TRBD2 (5 bases each). CDR3 residues: CASSLTGAGYYEQYF. CDR3 DNA sequence: TGTGCCAGCAGCTTAACCGGGGCAGGGTACTACGAGCAGTACTTC.